This T cell receptor beta chain derives from a study of OX40 agonist ivuxolimab in advanced cancers. Across the study: An agonistic anti-OX40 (CD134) antibody, ivuxolimab, was used to treat the patients. Study results and limitations: Researchers report that CD8+ T cells had, on average, more expanded clones than CD4+.

The germline V and J ends were trimmed by 0 bases and 12 bases, with 15 bases remaining between them. Germline-derived CDR1 and CDR2 are MNHEY and SMNVEV (reference sequence). The CDR3 has 14 residues. For this clone: What it recognizes is unknown.

Samples were taken at baseline and on day 1 of cycles 4 and 7. Profiled with immunoSEQ multiplex PCR; TCRdb holds only in-frame clones, not every one. The sample yields around 21,000 clones, more than 80% seen once. This chain connects TRBV27 to TRBJ2-4; TRBD1 is a possible D gene (6 bases). This specimen consisted of CD4+ or CD8+ T cells sorted from blood, obtained in a trial of the OX40 agonist ivuxolimab. The receptor comes from an adult with an advanced solid tumor such as melanoma, head and neck, liver or kidney cancer. In DNA, the CDR3 is TGTGCCAGCAGTTTATCGGGTGCTTCAGGGGCTCAGTACTTC. The encoded protein is CASSLSGASGAQYF.